The 4 T cell receptor beta chains reported below all come from one sample, sequenced in a study of Ad26.COV2.S vaccination and SARS-CoV-2 variants. The protocol was immunoSEQ multiplex PCR, while the TCRdb copy is restricted to in-frame clones and leaves out a portion. The sample contains approximately 500,000 clones, roughly 89% of which appear only once. The treatment is: roughly 19 received Ad26.COV2.S at low or high dose, single or two shots; a few received placebo; per-sample allocation not given. Specimens were obtained on day 63 following the first vaccine or placebo injection. The source was peripheral blood, collected in a trial of Ad26.COV2.S vaccine versus placebo. All receptors come from a person aged 18 to 65 who received the Ad26.COV2.S COVID-19 vaccine or a placebo.

A few counts support this clone. V is TRBV19 and J is TRBJ1-3; D not resolved. Trimming removed 4 bases from V and 4 bases from J, with 14 bases in between. This CDR3 contains 15 residues. CDR1 is LNHDA and CDR2 is SQIVND in the germline V gene (reference sequence). The CDR3 loop is CASSRSVALGNTIYF. The CDR3 DNA reads TGTGCCAGTAGTAGGTCGGTTGCCCTCGGAAACACCATATATTTT.

This clone has only one observation. The rearrangement uses TRBV6-1 and TRBJ1-6; D is undetermined. Germline V gives CDR1 MNHNS, CDR2 SASEGT. Trimming took 2 bases from V and 4 from J, leaving 6 bases between them. The CDR3 covers 14 residues. CDR3 nucleotide sequence: TGTGCCAGCAGTGAATCTGTATATAATTCACCCCTCCACTTT. This gives the protein CASSESVYNSPLHF.

The CDR3 bases are TGTGCCAGCAAGGCTAGCGGAGAGGGAGAGACCCAGTACTTC. Its translation: CASKASGEGETQYF. The rearrangement links TRBV2 to TRBJ2-5; TRBD2 agrees at 7 bases. Germline CDR1 reads SNHLY; CDR2 reads FYNNEI. CDR3 length: 14 residues. Losses at the gene ends were 7 bases for V and 4 bases for J; bases not matched to a gene: 9.

J is TRBJ2-1 and V is TRBV13, with a weak D call TRBD2 (5 bases). The CDR3 is made up of 13 amino acids. The V end was cut by 6 bases, the J end by 8 bases, with 14 bases between. The germline CDR1 and CDR2 sequences are PRHDT and FYEKMQ (reference sequence). The CDR3 region has the DNA TGTGCCAGCAGATATCCGAGTAGCGATGAGCAGTTCTTC. This translates into CASRYPSSDEQFF. Together with reference TRBV13 and TRBJ2-1, the CDR3 gives the full variable domain: AAGVIQSPRHLIKEKRETATLKCYPIPRHDTVYWYQQGPGQDPQFLISFYEKMQSDKGSIPDRFSAQQFSDYHSELNMSSLELGDSALYFCASRYPSSDEQFFGPGTRLTVL.